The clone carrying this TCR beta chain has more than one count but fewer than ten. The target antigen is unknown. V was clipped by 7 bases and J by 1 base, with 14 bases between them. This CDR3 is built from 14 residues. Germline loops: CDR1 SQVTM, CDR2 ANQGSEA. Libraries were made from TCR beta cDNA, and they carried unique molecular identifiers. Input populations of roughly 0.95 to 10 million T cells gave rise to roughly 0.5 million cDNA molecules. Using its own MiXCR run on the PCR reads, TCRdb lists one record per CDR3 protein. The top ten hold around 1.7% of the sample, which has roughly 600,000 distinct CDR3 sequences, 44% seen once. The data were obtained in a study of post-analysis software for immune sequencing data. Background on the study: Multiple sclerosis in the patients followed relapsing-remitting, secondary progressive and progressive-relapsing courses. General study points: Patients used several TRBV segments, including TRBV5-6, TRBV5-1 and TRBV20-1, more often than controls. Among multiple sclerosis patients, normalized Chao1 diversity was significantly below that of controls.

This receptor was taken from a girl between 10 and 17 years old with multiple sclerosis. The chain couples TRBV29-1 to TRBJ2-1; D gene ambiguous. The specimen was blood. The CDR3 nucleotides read TGCAGCGGCGCACCTGGACGGTCCTACAATGAGCAGTTCTTC. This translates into CSGAPGRSYNEQFF.